The 25 T cell receptor beta chains below all came from one sample that was sequenced in a study of cytomegalovirus exposure and HLA in healthy donors (dated 2017 in TCRdb). The library came from the immunoSEQ multiplex PCR assay. For the multiplex PCR, a mixture combining 60 forward primers for TCR Vbeta segments and 13 reverse primers for TCR Jbeta segments was used. What TCRdb holds here is the immuneACCESS table cut down to in-frame rearrangements. Part of the clones is not present; checked against another copy, under half of the missing clones reflect an unresolved V gene, and the others are unexplained. Here the sample has 150,000 to 180,000 clones; 70% to 90% occur a single time. The ten top clones hold about 2.1% of the sample. The material sequenced was PBMCs. These receptor sequences come from a young woman in good health and CMV-seronegative.

Only one count was recorded for this clone. This chain uses TRBV19 with TRBJ2-2, with 9 bases that match TRBD1. J gave up 3 bases and V 4 bases, and 0 bases lay outside the gene matches. CDR3 length: 14 residues. The V gene's germline CDR1 is LNHDA and CDR2 SQIVND (reference sequence). This CDR3 reads CASSRDRDTGELFF. The CDR3 nucleotides read TGTGCCAGTAGTAGGGACAGGGACACCGGGGAGCTGTTTTTT.

The V gene is TRBV2, the J gene TRBJ2-1, with 13 bases matching TRBD2. The CDR3 extends over 17 amino acids. Germline V gene lookup returns CDR1 SNHLY and CDR2 FYNNEI. Trimming at V came to 6 bases and at J to 3 bases, leaving 8 bases not matched to a gene. In nucleotides, the CDR3 is TGTGCCAGCAGACCAGGACTAGCGGGAGCTGACTACAATGAGCAGTTCTTC. Protein product: CASRPGLAGADYNEQFF.

The chain carries TRBV28 and TRBJ1-2, with 9 bases fitting TRBD1. J gave up 0 bases and V 9 bases, and 17 bases lay outside the gene matches. Germline V gene lookup returns CDR1 MDHEN and CDR2 SYDVKM. CDR3 length: 18 residues. The DNA for the CDR3 is TGTGCCAGTTTATGGGGGTGGACAGGGGACTTCCCTAACTATGGCTACACCTTC. This codes for CASLWGWTGDFPNYGYTF.

The rearrangement uses TRBV9 and TRBJ2-3, with 7 bases fitting TRBD2. The CDR3 is made up of 16 amino acids. V lost 3 bases to trimming and J lost 3 bases; unmatched junction nucleotides: 10. Germline V gives CDR1 SGDLS, CDR2 YYNGEE. The DNA for the CDR3 is TGTGCCAGCAGCGCGCACTCCCTAGCGGCGACAGATACGCAGTATTTT. It translates to CASSAHSLAATDTQYF.

The V gene is TRBV7-3, the J gene TRBJ2-1, with 9 positions matching TRBD2. The V gene's germline CDR1 is SGHTA and CDR2 FQGTGA. J gave up 1 base and V 8 bases, and 3 bases lay outside the gene matches. CDR3 length: 14 amino acids. In DNA, the CDR3 is TGTGCCAGCTGCGCGGGGGGGTCCTACAATGAGCAGTTCTTC. Translated: CASCAGGSYNEQFF.

V gene TRBV19 combines with J gene TRBJ2-7; 13 bases are a match to TRBD2. CDR3 length equals 17 residues. Germline V gives CDR1 LNHDA, CDR2 SQIVND (reference sequence). V gave up 4 bases and J gave up 3 bases; unmatched junction bases: 9. DNA of the CDR3: TGTGCCAGTAGTAGAAAAGGGACTAGCGGGGACAACTACGAGCAGTACTTC. This gives the protein CASSRKGTSGDNYEQYF.

Details on this clone: Other DNA sequences within the sample encode an identical CDR3. The chain couples TRBV7-2 to TRBJ1-3; maybe TRBD1 (5 bases). The CDR3 has 17 residues. The V end lost 2 bases, the J end lost 1 base, and 15 bases lay between the germline ends. CDR1 and CDR2 from the germline V gene are SGHTA and FQGNSA. CDR3 sequence reads: CASSLTGRGRSGNTIYF. The CDR3 DNA follows: TGTGCCAGCAGCTTAACGGGGCGGGGTCGGTCTGGAAACACCATATATTTT. The variable domain in full, completed from reference TRBV7-2 and TRBJ1-3, reads GAGVSQSPSNKVTEKGKDVELRCDPISGHTALYWYRQSLGQGLEFLIYFQGNSAPDKSGLPSDRFSAERTGGSVSTLTIQRTQQEDSAVYLCASSLTGRGRSGNTIYFGEGSWLTVV.

The sample holds one count of this clone. The chain is built from TRBV11-2 and TRBJ1-2; the D gene is possibly TRBD1 (6 bases). The length of the CDR3 is 14 residues. Germline assignment: CDR1 SGHAT and CDR2 FQNNGV. V was cut by 1 base and J by 6 bases, with 12 bases left in between. The DNA for the CDR3 is TGTGCCAGCAGCTTAGGGACAGCGCTGGATGGCTACACCTTC. Residues: CASSLGTALDGYTF.

V and J are TRBV7-2 and TRBJ2-7, with D perhaps TRBD2 (5 bases). From germline, CDR1 is SGHTA and CDR2 FQGNSA. The CDR3 loop spans 14 amino acids. Trimming cost V 7 bases and J 0 bases, with 13 bases left between them. Written as DNA, the CDR3 is TGTGCCAGCATCCCCGGGCTAGCCTCCTACGAGCAGTACTTC. This sequence encodes CASIPGLASYEQYF. The whole variable domain, filled in from reference TRBV7-2 and TRBJ2-7, reads GAGVSQSPSNKVTEKGKDVELRCDPISGHTALYWYRQSLGQGLEFLIYFQGNSAPDKSGLPSDRFSAERTGGSVSTLTIQRTQQEDSAVYLCASIPGLASYEQYFGPGTRLTVT.

This sequence joins TRBV4-2 and TRBJ2-1, with TRBD2 as a possible D gene (5 bases). Trimming removed 2 bases from V and 8 bases from J, with 19 bases in between. CDR1 and CDR2 (germline): LGHNA, YNFKEQ. The CDR3 runs to 16 residues. The CDR3 spells CASSQIWAPGSDEQFF. Here the CDR3 DNA reads TGTGCCAGCAGCCAAATTTGGGCGCCTGGGAGTGATGAGCAGTTCTTC.

The sample holds one count of this clone. The chain uses TRBV18 and TRBJ2-7; TRBD2 agrees at 7 bases. CDR1 KGHSH and CDR2 LQKENI come from the germline V gene. This CDR3 has 16 residues. V was pared by 3 bases and J by 4 bases, with 12 bases of the junction left unmatched. CDR3: CASSPPGPGGLYEQYF. The CDR3 bases are TGTGCCAGCTCACCCCCTGGGCCGGGAGGTTTGTACGAGCAGTACTTC.

The rearrangement uses TRBV7-2 and TRBJ2-5; D not resolved. The CDR3 contains 11 residues. Germline loops: CDR1 SGHTA, CDR2 FQGNSA. Trimming left V 4 bases short and J 4 bases short, with 4 bases between. This CDR3 reads CASSSGETQYF. CDR3 in DNA: TGTGCCAGCAGCTCGGGAGAGACCCAGTACTTC.

This clone is a singleton in its sample. The rearrangement links TRBV5-1 to TRBJ1-3, with D perhaps TRBD1 (5 bases). V was cut by 7 bases and J by 0 bases, with 14 bases left in between. The CDR3 has 15 amino acids. The germline gives CDR1 SGHRS, CDR2 YFSETQ. This CDR3 is CASALGGHSGNTIYF. The CDR3 nucleotides are TGCGCCAGCGCCTTAGGCGGACACTCTGGAAACACCATATATTTT.

The chain recombines TRBV5-1 with TRBJ2-7; the match to TRBD1 covers 10 bases. CDR3 length: 13 residues. In germline, CDR1 is SGHRS, CDR2 YFSETQ. J gave up 6 bases and V 0 bases, and 0 bases lay outside the gene matches. This CDR3 reads CASSLGQGAEQYF. CDR3 bases: TGCGCCAGCAGCTTGGGACAGGGGGCCGAGCAGTACTTC.

The V gene is TRBV19, the J gene TRBJ1-2; possible D gene TRBD1, 6 bases. This CDR3 has 14 residues. The V end lost 10 bases, the J end lost 8 bases, and 23 bases lay between the germline ends. Germline CDR1 and CDR2: LNHDA and SQIVND (reference sequence). The CDR3 loop is CATQRGTTVGGYTF. DNA of the CDR3: TGTGCCACCCAGAGGGGGACAACGGTAGGAGGCTACACCTTC.

The table lists this clone with a count of one. The V and J genes are TRBV2 and TRBJ1-5, with no clear D. CDR1 SNHLY and CDR2 FYNNEI come from the germline V gene. This CDR3 comprises 15 residues. With 3 bases removed from V and 5 bases from J, the gap between germline ends came to 14 bases. CDR3 residues: CASSDFRLRYQPQHF. The CDR3 DNA reads as TGTGCCAGCAGTGATTTCAGGCTAAGGTATCAGCCCCAGCATTTT.

A remark on this clone: The same CDR3 can be traced to other DNA sequences in this sample. The chain combines TRBV11-2 with TRBJ1-2; D might be TRBD1 (5 bases). V lost 3 bases and J 8 bases, leaving 7 bases between the germline ends. The V gene's germline CDR1 is SGHAT and CDR2 FQNNGV. The CDR3 loop spans 11 amino acids. The CDR3 reads CASSLGGGYTF. The CDR3 DNA is TGTGCCAGCAGCTTGGGGGGAGGCTACACCTTC. The full variable domain, with the rest looked up from reference TRBV11-2 and TRBJ1-2, is EAGVAQSPRYKIIEKRQSVAFWCNPISGHATLYWYQQILGQGPKLLIQFQNNGVVDDSQLPKDRFSAERLKGVDSTLKIQPAKLEDSAVYLCASSLGGGYTFGSGTRLTVV.

The chain combines TRBV14 with TRBJ1-2; 8 nucleotides match TRBD1. J lost 4 bases, V lost 1 base, and 5 bases had no gene match. The V gene's germline CDR1 is SGHDN and CDR2 FVKESK. The CDR3 sequence is 15 residues long. CDR3 nucleotide sequence: TGTGCCAGCAGCCAAGTGCTGGACAGGGCCTATGGCTACACCTTC. It encodes CASSQVLDRAYGYTF.

This clone occurred a few times. The rearrangement links TRBV6-5 to TRBJ1-3, with D perhaps TRBD1 (5 bases). CDR3 length: 13 amino acids. Trimming removed 4 bases from V and 3 bases from J, with 7 bases in between. Germline CDR1 is MNHEY and CDR2 is SVGAGI. The CDR3 coding sequence is TGTGCCAGCAGTTCAGGGAATGGAAACACCATATATTTT. It specifies CASSSGNGNTIYF.

The chain uses TRBV10-3 and TRBJ2-3; D not certain. Trimming pared 2 bases from V and 2 bases from J, leaving 5 bases between. Germline values: CDR1 ENHRY, CDR2 SYGVKD. The CDR3 spans 13 residues. This CDR3 reads CAISEGDTDTQYF. In DNA, the CDR3 is TGTGCCATCAGTGAGGGAGACACAGATACGCAGTATTTT.

The rearrangement uses TRBV28 and TRBJ1-6; D call uncertain. Deletions cut 2 bases from V and 0 bases from J, with 8 bases between. CDR1 MDHEN and CDR2 SYDVKM come from the germline V gene. The CDR3 is 16 amino acids. CDR3 nucleotide sequence: TGTGCCAGCAGTTTAGCGGCGAGCTCCTATAATTCACCCCTCCACTTT. Its protein product is CASSLAASSYNSPLHF.

V and J are TRBV2 and TRBJ1-1, with 8 positions matching TRBD1. The CDR3 extends over 15 amino acids. Germline CDR1 and CDR2: SNHLY and FYNNEI. Trimming took 5 bases from V and 3 from J; bases not matched to a gene: 8. CDR3 sequence reads: CASSREQGGYTEAFF. CDR3 in DNA: TGTGCCAGCAGTCGAGAACAGGGGGGGTACACTGAAGCTTTCTTT.

J is TRBJ2-1 and V is TRBV4-3, with 7 bases matching TRBD2. Trimming at V came to 0 bases and at J to 1 base, leaving 9 bases not matched to a gene. Germline lookup yields CDR1 LGHNA and CDR2 YSLEER. This CDR3 is built from 18 residues. The CDR3 DNA sequence: TGCGCCAGCAGCCAAGATATCCCCGCTAGCGGTTCCTACAATGAGCAGTTCTTC. Translation gives CASSQDIPASGSYNEQFF.

This chain links TRBV18 with TRBJ2-1; maybe TRBD2 (6 bases). The CDR3 totals 12 residues. The germline V and J ends were trimmed by 6 bases and 14 bases, with 17 bases remaining between them. Looked up from germline, CDR1 is KGHSH and CDR2 is LQKENI. CDR3 DNA sequence: TGTGCCAGCTCGCGTCGGGAGTTGGGGGAGTTCTTC. Translated: CASSRRELGEFF.

V usage is TRBV25-1 and J usage is TRBJ2-1; 11 positions agree with TRBD1. The CDR3 is 14 residues long. The germline CDR1 and CDR2 sequences are MGHDK and SYGVNS. The trim removed 8 bases at V and 6 bases at J, leaving 6 bases unmatched. CDR3 residues: CASLGQGAFNEQFF. Written as DNA, the CDR3 is TGTGCCAGCCTAGGACAGGGGGCATTCAATGAGCAGTTCTTC.